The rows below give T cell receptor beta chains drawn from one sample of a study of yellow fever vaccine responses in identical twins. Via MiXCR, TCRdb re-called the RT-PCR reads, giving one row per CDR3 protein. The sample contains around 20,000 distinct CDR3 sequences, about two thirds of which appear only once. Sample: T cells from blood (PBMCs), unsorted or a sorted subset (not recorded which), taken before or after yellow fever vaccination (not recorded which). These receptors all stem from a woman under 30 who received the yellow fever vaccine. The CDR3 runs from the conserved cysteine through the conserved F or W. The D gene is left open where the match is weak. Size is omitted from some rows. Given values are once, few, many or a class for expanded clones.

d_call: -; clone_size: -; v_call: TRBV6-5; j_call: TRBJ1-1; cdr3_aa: CASSSQGTEAFF; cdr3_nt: TGTGCCAGCAGTTCACAGGGTACTGAAGCTTTCTTT
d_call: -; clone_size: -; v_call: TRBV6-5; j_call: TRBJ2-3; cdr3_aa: CASSYRGQSDTQYF; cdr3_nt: TGTGCCAGCAGTTACCGAGGACAATCAGATACGCAGTATTTT
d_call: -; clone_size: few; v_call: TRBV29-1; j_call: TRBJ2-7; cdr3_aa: CSGNLGDEQYF; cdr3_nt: TGCAGCGGCAACCTTGGGGACGAGCAGTACTTC
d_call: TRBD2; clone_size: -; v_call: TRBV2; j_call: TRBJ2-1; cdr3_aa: CASTGLAGGEQFF; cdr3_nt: TGTGCCAGCACGGGTCTAGCGGGAGGTGAGCAGTTCTTC
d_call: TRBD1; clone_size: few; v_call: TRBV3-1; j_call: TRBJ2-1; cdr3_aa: CASSQSTGTPYNEQFF; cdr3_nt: TGTGCCAGCAGCCAGTCGACAGGGACCCCTTACAATGAGCAGTTCTTC
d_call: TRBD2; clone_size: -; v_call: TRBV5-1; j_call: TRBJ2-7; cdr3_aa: CASSPGTSGALEQYF; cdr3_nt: TGCGCCAGCAGCCCGGGGACTAGCGGAGCACTGGAGCAGTACTTC
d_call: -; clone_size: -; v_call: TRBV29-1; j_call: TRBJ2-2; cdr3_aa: CSVEGVGELFF; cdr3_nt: TGCAGCGTTGAGGGAGTCGGGGAGCTGTTTTTT
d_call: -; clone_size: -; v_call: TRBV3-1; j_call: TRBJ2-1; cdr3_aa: CASSLWAENEQFF; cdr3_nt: TGTGCCAGCAGCCTTTGGGCAGAGAATGAGCAGTTCTTC
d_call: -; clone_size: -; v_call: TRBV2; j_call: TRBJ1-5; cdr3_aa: CASSETNQPQHF; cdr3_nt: TGTGCCAGCAGTGAAACCAATCAGCCCCAGCATTTT
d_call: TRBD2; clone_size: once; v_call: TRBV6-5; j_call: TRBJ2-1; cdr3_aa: CASSYSAGSSYNEQFF; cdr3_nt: TGTGCCAGCAGTTACTCAGCGGGGAGCTCCTACAATGAGCAGTTCTTC
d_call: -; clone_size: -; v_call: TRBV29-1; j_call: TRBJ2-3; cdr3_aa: CSVGPNRPDTQYF; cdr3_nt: TGCAGCGTTGGGCCCAATCGTCCAGATACGCAGTATTTT
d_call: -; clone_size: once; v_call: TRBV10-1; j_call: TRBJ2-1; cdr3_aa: CASSEPRASSYNEQFF; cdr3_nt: TGCGCCAGCAGTGAACCCCGGGCTAGCTCCTACAATGAGCAGTTCTTC
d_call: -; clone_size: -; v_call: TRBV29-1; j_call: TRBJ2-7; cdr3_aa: CSVGGKGLYEQYF; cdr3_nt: TGCAGCGTTGGAGGAAAAGGACTCTACGAGCAGTACTTC
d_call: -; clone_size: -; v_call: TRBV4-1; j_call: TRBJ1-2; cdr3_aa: CASSQGGTNYGYTF; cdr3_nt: TGCGCCAGCAGCCAAGGCGGGACCAACTATGGCTACACCTTC
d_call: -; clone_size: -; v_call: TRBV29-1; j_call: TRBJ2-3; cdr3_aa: CSVGLANTDTQYF; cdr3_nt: TGCAGCGTCGGACTTGCTAACACAGATACGCAGTATTTT
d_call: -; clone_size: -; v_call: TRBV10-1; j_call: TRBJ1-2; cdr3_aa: CASSASINYGYTF; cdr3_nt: TGCGCCAGCAGTGCCTCGATTAACTATGGCTACACCTTC
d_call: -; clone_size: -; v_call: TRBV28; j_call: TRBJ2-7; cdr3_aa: CASSLGTYEQYF; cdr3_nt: TGTGCCAGCAGTTTAGGGACCTACGAGCAGTACTTC
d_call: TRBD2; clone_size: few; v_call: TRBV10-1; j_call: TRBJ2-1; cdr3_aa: CASSDGGAREQFF; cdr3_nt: TGCGCCAGCAGTGACGGGGGGGCGCGGGAGCAGTTCTTC
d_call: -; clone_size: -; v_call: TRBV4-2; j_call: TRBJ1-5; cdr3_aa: CASSQDTASNQPQHF; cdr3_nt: TGTGCCAGCAGCCAAGATACAGCTAGCAATCAGCCCCAGCATTTT
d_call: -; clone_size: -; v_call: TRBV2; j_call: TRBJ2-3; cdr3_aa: CASSEYTDTQYF; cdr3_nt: TGTGCCAGCAGTGAATACACAGATACGCAGTATTTT
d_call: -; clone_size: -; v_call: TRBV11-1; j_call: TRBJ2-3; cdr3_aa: CASSPLPFRYRDTQYF; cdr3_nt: TGTGCCAGCAGCCCATTACCATTCCGATATCGAGATACGCAGTATTTT
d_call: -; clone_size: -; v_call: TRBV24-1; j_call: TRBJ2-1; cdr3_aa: CATSDFSNEQFF; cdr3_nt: TGTGCCACCAGTGATTTTAGCAATGAGCAGTTCTTC
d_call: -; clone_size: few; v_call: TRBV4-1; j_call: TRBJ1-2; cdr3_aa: CASSQDEGTYGYTF; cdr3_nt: TGCGCCAGCAGCCAAGATGAGGGAACCTATGGCTACACCTTC
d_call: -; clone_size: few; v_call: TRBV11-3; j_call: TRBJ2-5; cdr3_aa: CASSLYGNSETQYF; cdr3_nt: TGTGCCAGCAGCTTATATGGCAACTCAGAGACCCAGTACTTC
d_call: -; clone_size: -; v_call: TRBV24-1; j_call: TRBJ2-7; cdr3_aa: CATGRMPLPYEQYF; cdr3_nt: TGTGCCACCGGAAGGATGCCCCTTCCCTACGAGCAGTACTTC
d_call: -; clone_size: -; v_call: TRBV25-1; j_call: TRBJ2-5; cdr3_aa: CASSEPGGETQYF; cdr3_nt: TGTGCCAGCAGTGAACCTGGGGGAGAGACCCAGTACTTC
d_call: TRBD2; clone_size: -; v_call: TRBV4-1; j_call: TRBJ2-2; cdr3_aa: CASRSTSGGEKGPLFF; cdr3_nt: TGCGCCAGCAGATCGACTAGCGGGGGAGAAAAGGGGCCGCTGTTTTTT
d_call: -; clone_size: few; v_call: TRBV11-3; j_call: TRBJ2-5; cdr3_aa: CASSPDSSHWSPQETQYF; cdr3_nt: TGTGCCAGCAGCCCCGACAGTTCTCACTGGTCACCCCAAGAGACCCAGTACTTC
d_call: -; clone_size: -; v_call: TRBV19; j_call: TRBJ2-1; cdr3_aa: CASTEYNEQFF; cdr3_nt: TGTGCCAGTACGGAGTACAATGAGCAGTTCTTC
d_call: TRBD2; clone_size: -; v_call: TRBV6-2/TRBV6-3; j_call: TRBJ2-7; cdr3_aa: CASSPRLAGDEQYF; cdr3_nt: TGTGCCAGCAGTCCCAGACTAGCGGGAGACGAGCAGTACTTC
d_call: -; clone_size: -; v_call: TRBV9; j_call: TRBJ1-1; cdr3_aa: CASSVDYQGTEAFF; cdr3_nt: TGTGCCAGCAGCGTAGACTATCAGGGTACTGAAGCTTTCTTT
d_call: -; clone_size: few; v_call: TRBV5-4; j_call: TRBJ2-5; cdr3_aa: CASSLAGKETQYF; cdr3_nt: TGTGCCAGCAGCTTGGCGGGTAAAGAGACCCAGTACTTC
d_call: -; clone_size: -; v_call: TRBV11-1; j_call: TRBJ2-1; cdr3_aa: CASSRTGTNRNEQFF; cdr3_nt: TGTGCCAGCAGCAGGACCGGGACGAATCGAAATGAGCAGTTCTTC
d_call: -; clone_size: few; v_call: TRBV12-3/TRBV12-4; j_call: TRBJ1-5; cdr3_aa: CASSQGYNQPQHF; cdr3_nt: TGTGCCAGCAGTCAGGGTTACAATCAGCCCCAGCATTTT
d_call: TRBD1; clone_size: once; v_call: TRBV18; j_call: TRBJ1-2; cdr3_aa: CASSPPGTANYGYTF; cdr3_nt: TGTGCCAGCTCACCACCCGGGACAGCTAACTATGGCTACACCTTC
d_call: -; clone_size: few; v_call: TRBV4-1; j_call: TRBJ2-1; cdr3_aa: CASSQDRRQTYNEQFF; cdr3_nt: TGCGCCAGCAGCCAAGATCGAAGGCAAACCTACAATGAGCAGTTCTTC
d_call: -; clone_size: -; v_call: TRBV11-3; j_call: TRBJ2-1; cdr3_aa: CASSLGLVNEQFF; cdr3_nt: TGTGCCAGCAGCTTAGGACTAGTCAATGAGCAGTTCTTC
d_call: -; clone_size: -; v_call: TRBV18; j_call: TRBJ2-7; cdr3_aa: CASSPLQTYEQYF; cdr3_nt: TGTGCCAGCTCACCTTTACAGACCTACGAGCAGTACTTC
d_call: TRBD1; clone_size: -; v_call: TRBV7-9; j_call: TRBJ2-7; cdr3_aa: CASSDHRDRAYEQYF; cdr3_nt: TGTGCCAGCAGCGACCACCGGGACAGAGCCTACGAGCAGTACTTC
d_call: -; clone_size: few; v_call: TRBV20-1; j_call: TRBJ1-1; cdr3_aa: CSAHPGEYTEAFF; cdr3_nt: TGCAGTGCACATCCCGGAGAGTACACTGAAGCTTTCTTT
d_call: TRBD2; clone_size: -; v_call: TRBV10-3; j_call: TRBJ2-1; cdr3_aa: CAISEGLAGVEQFF; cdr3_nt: TGTGCCATCAGCGAGGGACTAGCGGGAGTTGAGCAGTTCTTC
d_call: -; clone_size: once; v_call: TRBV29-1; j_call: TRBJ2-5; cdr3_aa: CSARQRLIQETQYF; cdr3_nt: TGCAGCGCGAGACAGAGATTGATCCAAGAGACCCAGTACTTC
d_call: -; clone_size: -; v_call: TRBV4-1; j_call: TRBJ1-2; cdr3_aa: CASSQDPLRLDYGYTF; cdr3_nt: TGCGCCAGCAGCCAAGATCCTCTTCGGTTGGACTATGGCTACACCTTC
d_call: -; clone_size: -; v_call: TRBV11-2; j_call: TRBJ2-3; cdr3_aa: CASSFPPGGRSADTQYF; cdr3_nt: TGTGCCAGCAGCTTCCCACCCGGGGGACGGTCCGCAGATACGCAGTATTTT
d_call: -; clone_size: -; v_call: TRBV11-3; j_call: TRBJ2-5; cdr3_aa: CASSSWDLKETQYF; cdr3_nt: TGTGCCAGCAGCTCCTGGGACTTAAAAGAGACCCAGTACTTC
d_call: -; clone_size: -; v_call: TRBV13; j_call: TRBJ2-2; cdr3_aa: CASTYTAGDAGELFF; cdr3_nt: TGTGCCAGCACCTACACGGCCGGGGATGCCGGGGAGCTGTTTTTT
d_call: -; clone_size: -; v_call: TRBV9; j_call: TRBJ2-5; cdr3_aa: CASSVLGGAQETQYF; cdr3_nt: TGTGCCAGCAGCGTATTGGGAGGAGCTCAAGAGACCCAGTACTTC
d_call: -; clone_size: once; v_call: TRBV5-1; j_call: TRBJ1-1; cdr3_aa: CASLGGTEAFF; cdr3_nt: TGCGCCAGCCTCGGGGGAACTGAAGCTTTCTTT
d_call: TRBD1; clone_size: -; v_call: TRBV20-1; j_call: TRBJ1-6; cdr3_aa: CSARNRGSSYNSPLHF; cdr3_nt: TGCAGTGCTAGAAACAGGGGGAGCTCCTATAATTCACCCCTCCACTTT
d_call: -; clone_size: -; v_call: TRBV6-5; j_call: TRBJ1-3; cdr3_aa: CASSYSSAPSGNTIYF; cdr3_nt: TGTGCCAGCAGTTACTCGTCGGCACCCTCTGGAAACACCATATATTTT
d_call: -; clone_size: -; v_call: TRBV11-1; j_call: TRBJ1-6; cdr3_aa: CASTDKQGTGLHNSPLHF; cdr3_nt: TGTGCCAGCACCGACAAACAGGGTACCGGTCTCCATAATTCACCCCTCCACTTT
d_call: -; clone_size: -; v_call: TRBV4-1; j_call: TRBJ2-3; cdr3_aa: CASSQAAGQRTDTQYF; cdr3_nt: TGCGCCAGCAGCCAAGCAGCGGGCCAACGCACAGATACGCAGTATTTT
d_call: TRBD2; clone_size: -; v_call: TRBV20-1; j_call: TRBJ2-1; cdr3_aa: CSAREGEGLYNEQFF; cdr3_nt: TGCAGTGCTAGAGAGGGAGAGGGACTATACAATGAGCAGTTCTTC
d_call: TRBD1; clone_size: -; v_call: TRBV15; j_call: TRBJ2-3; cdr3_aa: CATSRDPFRDSQTDTQYF; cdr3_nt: TGTGCCACCAGCAGAGATCCTTTCCGGGACAGCCAAACAGATACGCAGTATTTT